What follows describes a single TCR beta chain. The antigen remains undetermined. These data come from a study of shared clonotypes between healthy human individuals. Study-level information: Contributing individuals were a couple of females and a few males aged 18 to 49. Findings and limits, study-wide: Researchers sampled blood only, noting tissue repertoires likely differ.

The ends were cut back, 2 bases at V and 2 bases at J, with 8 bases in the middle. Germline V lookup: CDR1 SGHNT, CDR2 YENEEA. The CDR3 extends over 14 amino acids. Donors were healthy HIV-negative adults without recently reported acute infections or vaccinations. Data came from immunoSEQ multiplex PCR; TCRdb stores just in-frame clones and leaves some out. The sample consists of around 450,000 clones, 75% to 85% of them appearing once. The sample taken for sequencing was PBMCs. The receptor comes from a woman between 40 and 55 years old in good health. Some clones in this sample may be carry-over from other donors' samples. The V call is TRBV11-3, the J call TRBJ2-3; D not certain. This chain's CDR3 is CASSLRAFTDTQYF. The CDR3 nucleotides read TGTGCCAGCAGCTTACGCGCGTTCACAGATACGCAGTATTTT.